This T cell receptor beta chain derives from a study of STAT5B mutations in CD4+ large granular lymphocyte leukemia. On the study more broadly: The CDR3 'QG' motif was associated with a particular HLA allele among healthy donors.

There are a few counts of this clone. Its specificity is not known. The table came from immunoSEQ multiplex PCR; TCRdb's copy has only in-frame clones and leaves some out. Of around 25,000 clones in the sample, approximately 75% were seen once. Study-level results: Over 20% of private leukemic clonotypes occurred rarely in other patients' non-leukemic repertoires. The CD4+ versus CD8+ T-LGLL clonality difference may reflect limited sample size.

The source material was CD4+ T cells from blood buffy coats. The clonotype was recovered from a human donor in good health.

CDR3 residues: CASSYTGNTEAFF. DNA of the CDR3: TGTGCCAGCAGCTATACAGGGAACACTGAAGCTTTCTTT. This sequence joins TRBV6-6 and TRBJ1-1, with D perhaps TRBD1 (5 bases). V lost 6 bases, J lost 1 base, and 9 bases lay in between. CDR3 size: 13 residues. Germline CDR1 is MNHNY and CDR2 is SVGAGI (reference sequence).